These 23 T cell receptor beta chains came from one sample sequenced in a study of blood T cell repertoires in COVID-19. Only in-frame clones appear in the TCRdb table, and some are missing; sequencing was by immunoSEQ multiplex PCR. The table records 73,000 or so clones, roughly 84% of them present only once. Material for sequencing was peripheral blood. Receptors originate from a woman aged 55-75 years with acute or convalescent COVID-19.

The chain uses TRBV9 and TRBJ2-1; TRBD1 agrees at 9 bases. V lost 4 bases, J lost 10 bases, and 9 bases stayed unmatched. The CDR3 runs 14 residues. Germline V gene sequence: CDR1 SGDLS, CDR2 YYNGEE. The CDR3 protein is CASSTTGTGLEQFF. DNA of the CDR3: TGTGCCAGCAGCACTACCGGGACAGGGTTAGAGCAGTTCTTC.

V and J are TRBV23-1 and TRBJ1-5; D is ambiguous. TRBV23-1 is assigned to the ORF class and has an uncertain function. CDR3 length: 13 amino acids. V was cut by 2 bases and J by 4 bases, with 6 bases left in between. In DNA form, the CDR3 reads TGCGCCAGCAGTCAACCGGGGAATCAGCCCCAGCATTTT. Residues: CASSQPGNQPQHF.

The genes are TRBV10-2 and TRBJ1-3; D might be TRBD1 (6 bases). The V and J ends lost 2 bases and 4 bases respectively, with 12 bases between them. Per the germline V gene, CDR1 is WSHSY and CDR2 is SAAADI. The CDR3 extends over 15 amino acids. CDR3 protein: CASSELTGTGNTIYF. CDR3 sequence (DNA): TGCGCCAGCAGTGAGCTAACAGGGACAGGAAACACCATATATTTT.

The chain uses TRBV2 and TRBJ1-1; TRBD1 matches 7 bases. Per germline, CDR1 SNHLY and CDR2 FYNNEI. This CDR3 comprises 15 residues. V dropped 4 bases and J dropped 2; count of bases not matched to a gene: 7. The CDR3 DNA reads TGTGCCAGCAGTGGACAGGGCGGAGGAAACACTGAAGCTTTCTTT. This codes for CASSGQGGGNTEAFF.

This clone was detected once. The chain is built from TRBV5-1 and TRBJ1-3; no reliable D call. This CDR3 spans 15 amino acids. With 0 bases removed from V and 3 bases from J, the gap between germline ends came to 10 bases. In germline, CDR1 is SGHRS, CDR2 YFSETQ. CDR3 bases: TGCGCCAGCAGCTTGGCCGCACAGAATGGAAACACCATATATTTT. The encoded protein is CASSLAAQNGNTIYF.

The V call is TRBV10-2, the J call TRBJ2-7, with D perhaps matching TRBD1 (5 bases). Germline-derived CDR1 and CDR2 are WSHSY and SAAADI. Trimming removed 5 bases at V and 3 bases at J, with 11 bases between. There are 13 residues in the CDR3. The CDR3 sequence: CASSPRQSYEQYF. CDR3 nucleotide sequence: TGCGCCAGCAGTCCGAGACAGAGCTACGAGCAGTACTTC.

The chain links TRBV5-1 to TRBJ2-5, with 8 bases lining up with TRBD2. V dropped 2 bases and J dropped 1; count of bases not matched to a gene: 10. Germline loops: CDR1 SGHRS, CDR2 YFSETQ. The CDR3 consists of 17 residues. CDR3: CASSFGGGATIQETQYF. CDR3 bases: TGCGCCAGCAGCTTCGGGGGGGGCGCAACCATCCAAGAGACCCAGTACTTC.

The genes are TRBV5-1 and TRBJ1-1; unclear D gene. The V end was cut by 0 bases, the J end by 0 bases, with 6 bases between. Germline CDR1 reads SGHRS; CDR2 reads YFSETQ. CDR3 size: 14 residues. The CDR3 DNA follows: TGCGCCAGCAGCTTGGGCAGTATGAACACTGAAGCTTTCTTT. Amino acids: CASSLGSMNTEAFF.

The rearrangement uses TRBV5-1 and TRBJ2-1; 12 bases fit TRBD2. J was trimmed by 7 bases and V by 2 bases; bases with no gene match: 4. The CDR3 spans 15 residues. The germline V gene has CDR1 SGHRS and CDR2 YFSETQ. CDR3 loop: CASSLRLAGANEQFF. The CDR3 DNA follows: TGCGCCAGCAGCTTACGACTAGCGGGGGCAAATGAGCAGTTCTTC.

The chain joins TRBV7-2 to TRBJ1-4; 7 bases agree with TRBD1. Losses at the gene ends were 3 bases for V and 4 bases for J; bases not matched to a gene: 2. Germline CDR1 reads SGHTA; CDR2 reads FQGNSA. The CDR3 totals 14 residues. This CDR3 reads CASSFYRGNEKLFF. The CDR3 DNA sequence: TGTGCCAGCAGCTTCTACAGGGGTAATGAAAAACTGTTTTTT.

The V gene is TRBV19, the J gene TRBJ1-1, with 8 positions matching TRBD1. The germline V gene has CDR1 LNHDA and CDR2 SQIVND (reference sequence). Unmatched junction bases numbered 10, after V lost 5 bases and J lost 11 bases. The CDR3 is made up of 13 amino acids. The CDR3 DNA follows: TGTGCCAGTAGTGTACAGGGGGTTGGACTGGCTTTCTTT. Translation gives CASSVQGVGLAFF.

The rearrangement joins TRBV6-5 to TRBJ1-3; 8 bases match TRBD1. This CDR3 region has 14 residues. In germline, CDR1 is MNHEY, CDR2 SVGAGI. With V trimmed by 8 bases and J by 0 bases, 3 bases remained unmatched. CDR3 residues: CASWGTGSGNTIYF. CDR3 DNA: TGTGCCAGCTGGGGGACAGGCTCTGGAAACACCATATATTTT.

The DNA for the CDR3 is TGTGCCAGCAGCAGGACAGGGGGGAGCGGCTACACCTTC. It translates to CASSRTGGSGYTF. This rearrangement joins TRBV5-6 to TRBJ1-2, with TRBD1 matching 10 bases. CDR3 length: 13 amino acids. Trimming at V came to 4 bases and at J to 8 bases, leaving 5 bases not matched to a gene. Looked up from germline, CDR1 is SGHDT and CDR2 is YYEEEE.

V gene TRBV9 combines with J gene TRBJ1-2; a weak D match, TRBD1 (5 bases). CDR3 length: 13 amino acids. Germline V gene sequence: CDR1 SGDLS, CDR2 YYNGEE. The V and J ends lost 4 bases and 3 bases respectively, with 10 bases between them. CDR3 sequence: CASSPRGDYGYTF. The DNA of the CDR3 is TGTGCCAGCAGCCCCCGGGGGGACTATGGCTACACCTTC.

The J gene is TRBJ2-3, the V gene TRBV24-1; 8 bases align to TRBD2. The CDR3 runs 15 residues. Per germline, CDR1 KGHDR and CDR2 SFDVKD. Trimming took 4 bases from V and 6 from J; bases not matched to a gene: 8. This CDR3 is CATSDFTGLEDTQYF. The CDR3 DNA reads as TGTGCCACCAGTGACTTCACGGGACTAGAGGATACGCAGTATTTT.

The chain carries TRBV9 and TRBJ1-5; TRBD1 matches 8 bases. The CDR3 runs to 16 residues. Trimming at V came to 3 bases and at J to 5 bases, leaving 10 bases not matched to a gene. Germline-derived CDR1 and CDR2 are SGDLS and YYNGEE. The CDR3 spells CASSEGGDRTDQPQHF. The CDR3 DNA is TGTGCCAGCAGCGAGGGAGGGGACAGGACCGATCAGCCCCAGCATTTT.

This chain joins TRBV6-5 and TRBJ1-1; weak D call: TRBD1 (5 bases). The length of the CDR3 is 11 residues. Trimming removed 6 bases at V and 10 bases at J, with 12 bases between. Looked up from germline, CDR1 is MNHEY and CDR2 is SVGAGI. CDR3 coding DNA: TGTGCCAGCAGGGACGGGGGTGGAGCTTTCTTT. Translating gives CASRDGGGAFF.

The V and J genes are TRBV19 and TRBJ2-5; 12 nucleotides agree with TRBD2. Germline CDR1 and CDR2: LNHDA and SQIVND (reference sequence). CDR3 length equals 16 residues. V shed 1 base and J 7 bases; nucleotides not matched to a gene: 7. The chain's CDR3 is CASSIGTSGGHGTQYF. For the CDR3, the DNA is TGTGCCAGTAGTATAGGCACTAGCGGGGGGCACGGGACCCAGTACTTC.

This rearrangement joins TRBV5-1 to TRBJ1-2; TRBD1 matches 10 bases. This CDR3 comprises 15 residues. Germline CDR1 and CDR2: SGHRS and YFSETQ. Trimming removed 2 bases from V and 7 bases from J; junction bases left unmatched: 8. The CDR3 is CASSFTGTGVSGYTF. The DNA of the CDR3 is TGCGCCAGCAGCTTCACCGGGACAGGGGTCAGTGGCTACACCTTC.

J is TRBJ1-2 and V is TRBV19, with 8 bases fitting TRBD1. CDR1 is LNHDA and CDR2 is SQIVND in the germline V gene (reference sequence). The CDR3 is 14 residues long. After removal of 5 bases from V and 6 bases from J, the junction contained 8 bases not matched to a gene. The CDR3 bases are TGTGCCAGTAGTCCGACAGGGGCCCGAAATGGCTACACCTTC. Residues: CASSPTGARNGYTF.

As to this clone: Other DNA sequences in the same sample also yield this CDR3. The V call is TRBV6-5, the J call TRBJ2-2, with D possibly being TRBD2 (7 bases). Germline loops: CDR1 MNHEY, CDR2 SVGAGI. The CDR3 totals 15 residues. V was cut by 2 bases and J by 5 bases, with 12 bases left in between. CDR3 region: CASSYTGGRTGELFF. The CDR3 DNA reads TGTGCCAGCAGTTACACGGGGGGCCGAACCGGGGAGCTGTTTTTT.

The chain joins TRBV3-1 (or the pseudogene TRBV3-2) to TRBJ2-2; TRBD1 is a possible D gene (6 bases). V was cut by 2 bases and J by 6 bases, with 13 bases left in between. CDR3 length: 15 residues. Germline V gene sequence: CDR1 LGHDT, CDR2 YNNKEL (reference sequence). CDR3 residues: CASSQQMTGAGELFF. The CDR3 DNA sequence: TGTGCCAGCAGCCAACAAATGACAGGCGCCGGGGAGCTGTTTTTT.

This chain connects TRBV12-3 or TRBV12-4 to TRBJ2-1; 7 nucleotides line up with TRBD2. Trimming took 5 bases from V and 5 from J; bases not matched to a gene: 3. This CDR3 region has 13 residues. The CDR3 region has the DNA TGTGCCAGCAGTGAGAGCGGGGACAATGAGCAGTTCTTC. Translation gives CASSESGDNEQFF.